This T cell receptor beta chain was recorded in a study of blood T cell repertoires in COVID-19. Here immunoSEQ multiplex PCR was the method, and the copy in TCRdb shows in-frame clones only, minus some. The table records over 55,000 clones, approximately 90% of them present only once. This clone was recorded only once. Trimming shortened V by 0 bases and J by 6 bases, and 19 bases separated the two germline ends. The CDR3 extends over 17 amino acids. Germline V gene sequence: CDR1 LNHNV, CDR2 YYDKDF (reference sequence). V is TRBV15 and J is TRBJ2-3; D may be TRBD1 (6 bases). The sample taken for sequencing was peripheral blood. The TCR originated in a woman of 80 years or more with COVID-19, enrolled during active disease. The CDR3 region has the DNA TGTGCCACCAGCAGAGATAAGACAGGCCGAACCTTGGATACGCAGTATTTT. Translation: CATSRDKTGRTLDTQYF.